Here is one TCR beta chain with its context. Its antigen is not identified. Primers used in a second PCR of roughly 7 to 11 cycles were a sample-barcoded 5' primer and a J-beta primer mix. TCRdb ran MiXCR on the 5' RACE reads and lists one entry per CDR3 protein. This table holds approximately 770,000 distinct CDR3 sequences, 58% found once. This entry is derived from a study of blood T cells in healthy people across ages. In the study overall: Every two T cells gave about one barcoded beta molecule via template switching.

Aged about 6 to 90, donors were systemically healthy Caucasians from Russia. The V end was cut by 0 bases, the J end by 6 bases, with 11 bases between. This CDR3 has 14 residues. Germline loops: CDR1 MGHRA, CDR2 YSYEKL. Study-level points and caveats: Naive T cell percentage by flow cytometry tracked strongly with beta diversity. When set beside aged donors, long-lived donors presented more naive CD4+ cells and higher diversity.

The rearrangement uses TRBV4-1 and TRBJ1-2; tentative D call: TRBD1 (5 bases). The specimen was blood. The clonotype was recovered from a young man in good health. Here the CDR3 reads CASSQEPGANGYTF. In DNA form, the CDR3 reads TGCGCCAGCAGCCAAGAGCCCGGGGCCAATGGCTACACCTTC.